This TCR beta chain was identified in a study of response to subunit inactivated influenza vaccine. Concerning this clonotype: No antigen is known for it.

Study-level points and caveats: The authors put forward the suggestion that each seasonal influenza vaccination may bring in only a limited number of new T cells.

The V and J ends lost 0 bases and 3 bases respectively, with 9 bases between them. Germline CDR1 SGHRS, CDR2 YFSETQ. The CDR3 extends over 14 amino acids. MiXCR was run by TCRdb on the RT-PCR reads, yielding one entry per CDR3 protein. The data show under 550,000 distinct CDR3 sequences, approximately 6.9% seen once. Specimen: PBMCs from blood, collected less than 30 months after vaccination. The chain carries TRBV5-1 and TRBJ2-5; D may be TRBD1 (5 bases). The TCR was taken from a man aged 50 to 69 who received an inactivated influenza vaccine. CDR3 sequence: CASSLGRAKETQYF. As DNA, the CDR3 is TGCGCCAGCAGCTTGGGCAGGGCGAAAGAGACCCAGTACTTC.